The 2 T cell receptor beta chains listed next were all sequenced from one sample in a study of spatial heterogeneity in lung cancer. Time point: sample taken at primary tumor resection. Unsorted whole RNA of tumor, nontumor lung or frozen PBMC was sequenced. TCRdb ran MiXCR on the 5' RACE reads and lists one entry per CDR3 protein. The data contain 50,000 to 65,000 distinct CDR3 sequences, less than 8.5% of them singletons. The material sequenced was PBMCs, taken at surgery. These receptor sequences come from a female donor with early-stage non-small cell lung cancer.

This clonotype was counted ten times or more. The chain joins TRBV15 to TRBJ1-5; TRBD1 might be the D (5 bases). The CDR3 spans 15 residues. Deletions cut 1 base from V and 7 bases from J, with 14 bases between. Germline V gene sequence: CDR1 LNHNV, CDR2 YYDKDF (reference sequence). CDR3 loop: CATSRVGRVNQPQHF. The CDR3 DNA follows: TGTGCCACCAGCAGAGTGGGCAGGGTAAACCAGCCCCAGCATTTT.

There are many counts of this clonotype. This chain links TRBV20-1 with TRBJ2-7; 7 bases agree with TRBD2. The CDR3 consists of 15 residues. The germline V gene encodes CDR1 DFQATT and CDR2 SNEGSKA (reference sequence). V gave up 6 bases and J gave up 2 bases; unmatched junction bases: 13. In nucleotides, the CDR3 is TGCAGTGCCCACGCGATGGGGAGGGCCACCTACGAGCAGTACTTC. Translation: CSAHAMGRATYEQYF.